The T cell receptor beta chain under discussion was sequenced for a study of shared clonotypes between healthy human individuals. Points on this clone: Its specificity is unknown.

Notes on the study in general: Even with large depth, rarefaction showed that sorted-subset sequencing was incomplete. Depth of sequencing was expected to influence donor clonotype sharing.

The split of CD4+ cells yielded CD45RA+ naive and CD45RA-negative memory subsets. Germline V lookup: CDR1 SEHNR, CDR2 FQNEAQ (reference sequence). The CDR3 contains 12 residues. V shed 6 bases, J shed 6 bases, and the junction held 2 bases outside the gene matches. The assay used deep level. The repertoire was sequenced with immunoSEQ multiplex PCR; TCRdb's copy has only in-frame clones and lacks some. The sample holds 2.5 million or so clones; roughly 92% are singletons and the top ten take about 0.13%. The chain uses TRBV7-9 and TRBJ1-2, with 9 bases aligning to TRBD1. The specimen was naive CD4+ T cells sorted from blood. The subset denotes: CD45RA+ positively selected. This TCR derives from a man between 18 and 35 years old in good health. The CDR3 region is CASSRQGDGYTF. CDR3 DNA sequence: TGTGCCAGCAGTCGACAGGGGGATGGCTACACCTTC.